A selection of T cell receptor beta chains follows, all from one sample in a study of blood T cell repertoires in COVID-19. Assay used: immunoSEQ multiplex PCR; TCRdb lists only in-frame clones, some missing. The table records roughly 230,000 clones, about 85% of them present only once. The material sequenced was peripheral blood. The receptors derive from a middle-aged man with acute or convalescent COVID-19. The CDR3 runs from the conserved cysteine through the conserved F or W. A D gene is named only where the DNA matches it firmly. The listing skips clone size in some rows; elsewhere it reads once, few, many or a size class.

cdr3_nt: TGTGCCAGCAGTGTTTTGGGCAGGAACACTGAAGCTTTCTTT
cdr3_aa: CASSVLGRNTEAFF
d_call: -
j_call: TRBJ1-1
v_call: TRBV25-1
clone_size: -

cdr3_nt: TGTGCCAGCAGATGGACAGGGGGGGATTCACCCCTCCACTTT
cdr3_aa: CASRWTGGDSPLHF
d_call: TRBD1
j_call: TRBJ1-6
v_call: TRBV6-6
clone_size: -

cdr3_nt: TGTGCCACCAGTGATTCCCAGGGCGATCAGCCCCAGCATTTT
cdr3_aa: CATSDSQGDQPQHF
d_call: -
j_call: TRBJ1-5
v_call: TRBV24-1
clone_size: once

cdr3_nt: TGTGCCAGCAGCGCCCGGGACAGGGGAGGAGAAAACACCATATATTTT
cdr3_aa: CASSARDRGGENTIYF
d_call: TRBD1
j_call: TRBJ1-3
v_call: TRBV9
clone_size: once

cdr3_nt: TGTGCCAGCAGCTTGAATTACAGGAACACTGAAGCTTTCTTT
cdr3_aa: CASSLNYRNTEAFF
d_call: -
j_call: TRBJ1-1
v_call: TRBV5-4
clone_size: -

cdr3_nt: TGTGCCAGCAGACAGGCTGTCGAACTGTTTTTT
cdr3_aa: CASRQAVELFF
d_call: -
j_call: TRBJ1-4
v_call: TRBV6-5
clone_size: few

cdr3_nt: TGTGCCAGCAACCTAGCGGGGGACATGGATACGCAGTATTTT
cdr3_aa: CASNLAGDMDTQYF
d_call: TRBD2
j_call: TRBJ2-3
v_call: TRBV9
clone_size: -

cdr3_nt: TGTGCCAGCAGCGTAGGCGGGACCTACACAGATACGCAGTATTTT
cdr3_aa: CASSVGGTYTDTQYF
d_call: -
j_call: TRBJ2-3
v_call: TRBV9
clone_size: -

cdr3_nt: TGTGCCATCAGTGCCAGGGTGCCGGACGAGCAGTACTTC
cdr3_aa: CAISARVPDEQYF
d_call: -
j_call: TRBJ2-7
v_call: TRBV10-3
clone_size: -

cdr3_nt: TGTGCCAGCAGTTTAAGGACAGGGAGTGATCAGCCCCAGCATTTT
cdr3_aa: CASSLRTGSDQPQHF
d_call: TRBD1
j_call: TRBJ1-5
v_call: TRBV28
clone_size: -

cdr3_nt: TGTGCCAGCAACAGGGCGTTCTATAATTCACCCCTCCACTTT
cdr3_aa: CASNRAFYNSPLHF
d_call: -
j_call: TRBJ1-6
v_call: TRBV6-5
clone_size: -

cdr3_nt: TGTGCCAGCAGCTCCCTTCGGTGGCAGGGAAGCAATCAGCCCCAGCATTTT
cdr3_aa: CASSSLRWQGSNQPQHF
d_call: -
j_call: TRBJ1-5
v_call: TRBV5-5
clone_size: -

cdr3_nt: TGTGCCAGCAGCTTAGAATCCGCAGGACTCGGGGGCTACACCTTC
cdr3_aa: CASSLESAGLGGYTF
d_call: -
j_call: TRBJ1-2
v_call: TRBV7-2
clone_size: -

cdr3_nt: TGTGCCAGCTCCCCAATCGGGGGAAGCACAGATACGCAGTATTTT
cdr3_aa: CASSPIGGSTDTQYF
d_call: -
j_call: TRBJ2-3
v_call: TRBV18
clone_size: -

cdr3_nt: TGCAGCGTTGAACAGGGGGCAGAGACCCAGTACTTC
cdr3_aa: CSVEQGAETQYF
d_call: TRBD1
j_call: TRBJ2-5
v_call: TRBV29-1
clone_size: -

cdr3_nt: TGCGCCAGCACCTTAAGCGGGGGCCACGAGCAGTACTTC
cdr3_aa: CASTLSGGHEQYF
d_call: TRBD2
j_call: TRBJ2-7
v_call: TRBV5-1
clone_size: once

cdr3_nt: TGTGCCAGCAGACGCGGGACTAGCGTGACAGATACGCAGTATTTT
cdr3_aa: CASRRGTSVTDTQYF
d_call: TRBD2
j_call: TRBJ2-3
v_call: TRBV5-6
clone_size: -

cdr3_nt: TGTGCCAGCAGTAACCAGGGGGCATCTAATGAAAAACTGTTTTTT
cdr3_aa: CASSNQGASNEKLFF
d_call: TRBD1
j_call: TRBJ1-4
v_call: TRBV25-1
clone_size: once

cdr3_nt: TGTGCCAGCAGTGAATCGAAATGGGACAGTCGCAATAGCAATCAGCCCCAGCATTTT
cdr3_aa: CASSESKWDSRNSNQPQHF
d_call: TRBD1
j_call: TRBJ1-5
v_call: TRBV2
clone_size: -

cdr3_nt: TGTGCCAGCAGCTTTCTTCCGTTGATGAGACGCCCAGGAACAGATACGCAGTATTTT
cdr3_aa: CASSFLPLMRRPGTDTQYF
d_call: -
j_call: TRBJ2-3
v_call: TRBV7-3
clone_size: -

cdr3_nt: TGCGCCAGCAGCCACACCAATCTACCAGGGCAGCCCCAGCATTTT
cdr3_aa: CASSHTNLPGQPQHF
d_call: -
j_call: TRBJ1-5
v_call: TRBV4-3
clone_size: -

cdr3_nt: TGTGCCAGCACCCGCAGACAAGCAAACACCGGGGAGCTGTTTTTT
cdr3_aa: CASTRRQANTGELFF
d_call: -
j_call: TRBJ2-2
v_call: TRBV6-5
clone_size: -

cdr3_nt: TGTGCCAGCAGCGTCCCAAATACAGATACGCAGTATTTT
cdr3_aa: CASSVPNTDTQYF
d_call: -
j_call: TRBJ2-3
v_call: TRBV9
clone_size: -

cdr3_nt: TGCGCCAGCAGCTATCTACAGGGTGGGGATGGCTACACCTTC
cdr3_aa: CASSYLQGGDGYTF
d_call: -
j_call: TRBJ1-2
v_call: TRBV5-1
clone_size: once

cdr3_nt: TGTGCCAGCAGCTTAGTAATCCCTGAAGCTTTCTTT
cdr3_aa: CASSLVIPEAFF
d_call: -
j_call: TRBJ1-1
v_call: TRBV7-9
clone_size: -

cdr3_nt: TGTGCCAGCAGCTCGATGGGGGGTATGAACACTGAAGCTTTCTTT
cdr3_aa: CASSSMGGMNTEAFF
d_call: -
j_call: TRBJ1-1
v_call: TRBV5-4
clone_size: -

cdr3_nt: TGTGCCAGCAGCCTTCGGGACATGGAGGTGAACACTGAAGCTTTCTTT
cdr3_aa: CASSLRDMEVNTEAFF
d_call: -
j_call: TRBJ1-1
v_call: TRBV5-8
clone_size: -

cdr3_nt: TGTGCCAGCAGTCTCACGGGACTAGTGTCCCTCGGGGAGCTGTTTTTT
cdr3_aa: CASSLTGLVSLGELFF
d_call: TRBD2
j_call: TRBJ2-2
v_call: TRBV2
clone_size: -

cdr3_nt: TGTGCCATCAGTGTCGGGACAGGGGGGAAAGCTAATGAAAAACTGTTTTTT
cdr3_aa: CAISVGTGGKANEKLFF
d_call: TRBD1
j_call: TRBJ1-4
v_call: TRBV10-3
clone_size: -

cdr3_nt: TGTGCCAGCAGCCGGGTTGGGCCCACCACCGGGGAGCTGTTTTTT
cdr3_aa: CASSRVGPTTGELFF
d_call: -
j_call: TRBJ2-2
v_call: TRBV3-1/TRBV3-2
clone_size: -

cdr3_nt: TGTGCCAGCAGCTTTGACGGGTTACCCTTAGGAGTAGAGACCCAGTACTTC
cdr3_aa: CASSFDGLPLGVETQYF
d_call: -
j_call: TRBJ2-5
v_call: TRBV7-9
clone_size: -

cdr3_nt: TGCGCCAGCAGTAGTACAGGGGGCTACGATGAAGCTTTCTTT
cdr3_aa: CASSSTGGYDEAFF
d_call: TRBD1
j_call: TRBJ1-1
v_call: TRBV10-2
clone_size: -

cdr3_nt: TGTGCCAGCAGCCTGACTGTCACCGGGGAGCTGTTTTTT
cdr3_aa: CASSLTVTGELFF
d_call: -
j_call: TRBJ2-2
v_call: TRBV6-5
clone_size: -

cdr3_nt: TGTGCCAGCAGCTTAGCAGAGAACACTGAAGCTTTCTTT
cdr3_aa: CASSLAENTEAFF
d_call: -
j_call: TRBJ1-1
v_call: TRBV11-3
clone_size: -

cdr3_nt: TGCGCCAGCAGCGGCGGACAGGGGATCGATGAAAAACTGTTTTTT
cdr3_aa: CASSGGQGIDEKLFF
d_call: TRBD1
j_call: TRBJ1-4
v_call: TRBV5-1
clone_size: -

cdr3_nt: TGTGCCAGCAGCTTAGGAACGGGGACCGGGGAGCTGTTTTTT
cdr3_aa: CASSLGTGTGELFF
d_call: -
j_call: TRBJ2-2
v_call: TRBV11-3
clone_size: once

cdr3_nt: TGTGCTTTTTCTCGGGAGGCAGGGGACACTGAAGCTTTCTTT
cdr3_aa: CAFSREAGDTEAFF
d_call: -
j_call: TRBJ1-1
v_call: TRBV2
clone_size: -

cdr3_nt: TGTGCCAGCAGTTCTACCGGACAGGGAAGAGAGAAACTGTTTTTT
cdr3_aa: CASSSTGQGREKLFF
d_call: TRBD1
j_call: TRBJ1-4
v_call: TRBV28
clone_size: -

cdr3_nt: TGTGCCAGCAGTTCCCCTAACACTGAAGCTTTCTTT
cdr3_aa: CASSSPNTEAFF
d_call: -
j_call: TRBJ1-1
v_call: TRBV12-3/TRBV12-4
clone_size: -

cdr3_nt: TGTGCCAGCAGACGGACAGAGACGAATGAAAAACTGTTTTTT
cdr3_aa: CASRRTETNEKLFF
d_call: -
j_call: TRBJ1-4
v_call: TRBV6-6
clone_size: -

cdr3_nt: TGTGCCAGCAGCCAAAAGACAGGGGCCTACGAGCAGTACTTC
cdr3_aa: CASSQKTGAYEQYF
d_call: TRBD1
j_call: TRBJ2-7
v_call: TRBV5-4
clone_size: -

cdr3_nt: TGTGCCAGCAGCGTGGATGGGACAGGGAAGCAGTACTTC
cdr3_aa: CASSVDGTGKQYF
d_call: TRBD1
j_call: TRBJ2-7
v_call: TRBV7-3
clone_size: -

cdr3_nt: TGTGCCAGCAGCTTGGTCAGATCCTACAATGAGCAGTTCTTC
cdr3_aa: CASSLVRSYNEQFF
d_call: -
j_call: TRBJ2-1
v_call: TRBV13
clone_size: -

cdr3_nt: TGTGCCAGCTCACCGGTCCCTCTAACTGGAAACACCATATATTTT
cdr3_aa: CASSPVPLTGNTIYF
d_call: -
j_call: TRBJ1-3
v_call: TRBV18
clone_size: -

cdr3_nt: TGCGCCAGCAGTGAGTCCGGGACACTGTCCTACAATGAGCAGTTCTTC
cdr3_aa: CASSESGTLSYNEQFF
d_call: -
j_call: TRBJ2-1
v_call: TRBV10-1
clone_size: -

cdr3_nt: TGTGCCAGCAGCTTAGGGGGACTAGCGGATCAAGAGACCCAGTACTTC
cdr3_aa: CASSLGGLADQETQYF
d_call: TRBD2
j_call: TRBJ2-5
v_call: TRBV7-9
clone_size: once

cdr3_nt: TGTGCCAGCACCCCTACCGCGGAGGAGGAAGCTTTCTTT
cdr3_aa: CASTPTAEEEAFF
d_call: -
j_call: TRBJ1-1
v_call: TRBV5-5
clone_size: few

cdr3_nt: TGCGCCAGCAGCGTGGGGGCTGGGGAAAAACTGTTTTTT
cdr3_aa: CASSVGAGEKLFF
d_call: -
j_call: TRBJ1-4
v_call: TRBV5-1
clone_size: once

cdr3_nt: TGTGCCAGCAGCCCGTCACAGGGGGCGCGGACTGAAGCTTTCTTT
cdr3_aa: CASSPSQGARTEAFF
d_call: TRBD1
j_call: TRBJ1-1
v_call: TRBV7-2
clone_size: -

cdr3_nt: TGCGCCAGCAGCTTGGGAACAGCCGGGATCTATGGCTACACCTTC
cdr3_aa: CASSLGTAGIYGYTF
d_call: -
j_call: TRBJ1-2
v_call: TRBV5-1
clone_size: -

cdr3_nt: TGTGCCAGCAGGCAAACAGACCTGAACACTGAAGCTTTCTTT
cdr3_aa: CASRQTDLNTEAFF
d_call: -
j_call: TRBJ1-1
v_call: TRBV6-5
clone_size: -